A single sample gave rise to the 24 T cell receptor beta chains below, sequenced in a study of human T cells and chemical hapten exposure. TCRdb reprocessed the RACE reads with MiXCR, giving one entry per CDR3 protein. Among over 300,000 distinct CDR3 sequences listed, 5.1% were seen once. Time point of the sample: pre-sensitization, week 0. Treatment specified: therapeutic diphenylcyclopropenone sensitization with weekly scalp DPC. Sequences were derived from whole blood, sampled in connection with sensitization to the hapten diphenylcyclopropenone (DPC). Receptors originate from a woman aged 45 to 65 with alopecia areata. Some clones in this sample may be carry-over from other donors' samples.

This clonotype was observed at least ten times. The genes are TRBV6-5 and TRBJ2-1; TRBD2 matches at 9 bases. The CDR3 runs to 15 residues. The ends lost 8 bases at V and 4 bases at J; junction bases unmatched: 9. Germline CDR1 MNHEY, CDR2 SVGAGI. The CDR3 here is CASGEQRGAYNEQFF. The DNA for the CDR3 is TGTGCCAGCGGAGAGCAGCGGGGGGCTTACAATGAGCAGTTCTTC.

This clonotype was seen repeatedly, ten times or more. This chain links TRBV9 with TRBJ2-3, with 9 bases that match TRBD1. Germline trimming cut 3 bases from V and 0 bases from J; bases unmatched to any gene: 8. CDR3 length equals 17 residues. Germline CDR1 and CDR2: SGDLS and YYNGEE. In DNA, the CDR3 is TGTGCCAGCAGCGGGGACAGGGCTTCGATTAGCACAGATACGCAGTATTTT. It translates to CASSGDRASISTDTQYF.

This clonotype was counted a few times. The rearrangement links TRBV5-1 to TRBJ1-1; D is unclear. The CDR3 length is 13 residues. V lost 4 bases and J lost 4, with 11 bases in between. CDR1 and CDR2 (germline): SGHRS, YFSETQ. The CDR3 nucleotides are TGCGCCAGCAGCCCAGGCGCCGGCACTGAAGCTTTCTTT. The encoded protein is CASSPGAGTEAFF.

This clonotype came up many times. The chain employs TRBV30 and TRBJ2-2; D not resolved. CDR1 is GTSNPN, CDR2 SVGIG, per germline (reference sequence). The CDR3 is 14 residues long. The V end was cut by 0 bases, the J end by 4 bases, with 9 bases between. The CDR3 sequence: CAWSVIVGTGELFF. CDR3 DNA: TGTGCCTGGAGTGTAATTGTTGGCACCGGGGAGCTGTTTTTT.

This clonotype was seen a handful of times. This CDR3 reads CASSIDRGSADTQYF. Written as DNA, the CDR3 is TGTGCCAGCAGCATCGACAGGGGGTCGGCAGATACGCAGTATTTT. The V call is TRBV7-2, the J call TRBJ2-3; 9 positions agree with TRBD1. Looked up from germline, CDR1 is SGHTA and CDR2 is FQGNSA. V was pared by 5 bases and J by 4 bases, with 7 bases of the junction left unmatched. This CDR3 has 15 residues. The whole variable domain, filled in from reference TRBV7-2 and TRBJ2-3, reads GAGVSQSPSNKVTEKGKDVELRCDPISGHTALYWYRQSLGQGLEFLIYFQGNSAPDKSGLPSDRFSAERTGGSVSTLTIQRTQQEDSAVYLCASSIDRGSADTQYFGPGTRLTVL.

This clonotype showed up just a few times. This rearrangement joins TRBV7-2 to TRBJ1-2, with 8 bases identical to TRBD1. This CDR3 contains 14 residues. Germline V lookup: CDR1 SGHTA, CDR2 FQGNSA. The V gene end was trimmed by 4 bases and the J gene end by 4 bases; junction bases not matched to a gene: 5. The CDR3 here is CASSSSGGTYGYTF. The CDR3 DNA sequence: TGTGCCAGCAGCTCATCAGGGGGCACCTATGGCTACACCTTC.

This clonotype has a count of ten or more. This sequence joins TRBV11-2 and TRBJ2-1; D might be TRBD1 (5 bases). Trimming cost V 4 bases and J 15 bases, with 22 bases left between them. The CDR3 runs to 14 residues. Germline V gene sequence: CDR1 SGHAT, CDR2 FQNNGV. The CDR3 nucleotides read TGTGCCAGCAGCTCTCTGTGGGGCCGCCCCGTACTGTTCTTC. It translates to CASSSLWGRPVLFF.

This clonotype showed up just a few times. The CDR3 reads CSARSGTSGRSYEQYF. In nucleotides, the CDR3 is TGCAGTGCCAGGTCCGGGACTAGCGGGAGGAGTTACGAGCAGTACTTC. This rearrangement joins TRBV20-1 to TRBJ2-7; 15 bases are a match to TRBD2. The CDR3 consists of 16 residues. CDR1 and CDR2 (germline): DFQATT, SNEGSKA (reference sequence). J gave up 4 bases and V 6 bases, and 10 bases lay outside the gene matches.

This clonotype was observed a handful of times. The V gene is TRBV27, the J gene TRBJ2-5, with TRBD2 matching 9 bases. CDR1 and CDR2 (germline): MNHEY, SMNVEV (reference sequence). V gave up 3 bases and J gave up 4 bases; unmatched junction bases: 9. The length of the CDR3 is 16 residues. The CDR3 DNA follows: TGTGCCAGCAGTTTGAGGAGCGGGGGGTCCCGAGAGACCCAGTACTTC. The encoded protein is CASSLRSGGSRETQYF.

This clonotype has ten or more counts. V usage is TRBV7-2 and J usage is TRBJ2-3; 7 positions match TRBD2. The V segment lost 5 bases and the J segment 0 bases; nucleotides outside the gene matches: 5. The CDR3 extends over 15 amino acids. The germline V gene encodes CDR1 SGHTA and CDR2 FQGNSA. The CDR3 is CASSRGGTSTDTQYF. CDR3 DNA: TGTGCCAGCAGCCGCGGGGGTACTAGCACAGATACGCAGTATTTT.

This clonotype was recorded a few times. The rearrangement joins TRBV5-1 to TRBJ2-7, with no clear D. V lost 0 bases and J 2 bases, leaving 12 bases between the germline ends. The CDR3 contains 15 residues. CDR1 is SGHRS and CDR2 is YFSETQ in the germline V gene. CDR3 region: CASSLETGAPYEQYF. CDR3 DNA: TGCGCCAGCAGCTTGGAGACCGGTGCCCCCTACGAGCAGTACTTC.

This clonotype came up many times. The chain links TRBV20-1 to TRBJ1-2; D is ambiguous. With 0 bases removed from V and 1 base from J, the gap between germline ends came to 15 bases. Germline values: CDR1 DFQATT, CDR2 SNEGSKA (reference sequence). The CDR3 loop spans 16 amino acids. The CDR3 sequence is CSARDGRHSVNYGYTF. The CDR3 coding sequence is TGCAGTGCTAGAGATGGACGGCACAGCGTTAACTATGGCTACACCTTC.

This clonotype was detected ten times or more. V usage is TRBV6-4 and J usage is TRBJ2-3; no clear D gene. The CDR3 consists of 12 residues. The germline V gene has CDR1 MRHNA and CDR2 SNTAGT. The germline V and J ends were trimmed by 0 bases and 6 bases, with 4 bases remaining between them. The CDR3 region has the DNA TGTGCCAGCAGTGACTCCGGCGATACGCAGTATTTT. Translation gives CASSDSGDTQYF.

The chain joins TRBV25-1 to TRBJ2-3; no definite D call. Germline values: CDR1 MGHDK, CDR2 SYGVNS. The CDR3 runs 15 residues. The V end was cut by 7 bases, the J end by 4 bases, with 18 bases between. CDR3 loop: CASIAAANSADTQYF. The DNA of the CDR3 is TGTGCCAGCATCGCGGCGGCCAACAGTGCAGATACGCAGTATTTT.

This clonotype was seen a handful of times. V usage is TRBV7-9 and J usage is TRBJ2-7, with 8 bases lining up with TRBD1. The germline CDR1 and CDR2 sequences are SEHNR and FQNEAQ (reference sequence). The CDR3 length is 14 residues. V lost 3 bases, J lost 3 bases, and 4 bases stayed unmatched. The CDR3 region has the DNA TGTGCCAGCAGCTTCAGGGGGCGCGACTACGAGCAGTACTTC. As protein: CASSFRGRDYEQYF.

In its sample, this clonotype was seen a few times. The CDR3, as DNA: TGCAGCGGCTGGGAGGCCGGTCAGCCCCAGCATTTT. It specifies CSGWEAGQPQHF. The gene calls are TRBV29-1 and TRBJ1-5, with D unclear. This CDR3 contains 12 residues. The germline V gene has CDR1 SQVTM and CDR2 ANQGSEA. V shed 7 bases and J shed 6 bases, with 13 bases lying between them.

This sequence joins TRBV10-1 and TRBJ2-1, with D perhaps matching TRBD2 (7 bases). V was pared by 3 bases and J by 10 bases, with 16 bases between. The CDR3 covers 14 residues. CDR1 is WNHNN, CDR2 SYGVQD, per germline (reference sequence). DNA for the CDR3: TGCGCCAGCAGTGACGGCGGGGGCCTGGCGGAGCAGTTCTTC. This sequence encodes CASSDGGGLAEQFF.

This clonotype was counted a few times. The gene calls are TRBV20-1 and TRBJ1-4; 7 bases are a match to TRBD1. Germline lookup yields CDR1 DFQATT and CDR2 SNEGSKA (reference sequence). The junction had 11 bases not matched to a gene; V was cut back by 6 bases and J by 7 bases. This CDR3 contains 14 residues. CDR3 sequence (DNA): TGCAGTGCCGCACCGACAGGGCTAAGTGAAAAACTGTTTTTT. Protein product: CSAAPTGLSEKLFF.

The sample holds many counts of this clonotype. This sequence joins TRBV18 and TRBJ1-3; 8 nucleotides line up with TRBD1. The trim removed 3 bases at V and 3 bases at J, leaving 7 bases unmatched. The germline CDR1 and CDR2 sequences are KGHSH and LQKENI. This CDR3 comprises 16 residues. In DNA form, the CDR3 reads TGTGCCAGCTCACCCATCGGGACAGGCAATGGAAACACCATATATTTT. Amino acids: CASSPIGTGNGNTIYF. Full variable domain (rest looked up from reference TRBV18 and TRBJ1-3): NAGVMQNPRHLVRRRGQEARLRCSPMKGHSHVYWYRQLPEEGLKFMVYLQKENIIDESGMPKERFSAEFPKEGPSILRIQQVVRGDSAAYFCASSPIGTGNGNTIYFGEGSWLTVV.

This clonotype was picked up many times. This sequence joins TRBV7-2 and TRBJ2-3; D call uncertain. The germline CDR1 and CDR2 sequences are SGHTA and FQGNSA. V lost 5 bases and J lost 3, with 15 bases in between. This CDR3 has 15 residues. This chain's CDR3 is CASSQSSAWTDTQYF. In nucleotides, the CDR3 is TGTGCCAGCAGCCAGAGTAGTGCGTGGACAGATACGCAGTATTTT.

This chain links TRBV7-2 with TRBJ1-6; no definite D call. With 2 bases removed from V and 4 bases from J, the gap between germline ends came to 9 bases. The CDR3 covers 15 residues. In germline, CDR1 is SGHTA, CDR2 FQGNSA. In DNA, the CDR3 is TGTGCCAGCAGCTTAAGGGCACAGTATAATTCACCCCTCCACTTT. Its translation is CASSLRAQYNSPLHF. Supplemented by reference TRBV7-2 and TRBJ1-6, the full variable domain reads GAGVSQSPSNKVTEKGKDVELRCDPISGHTALYWYRQSLGQGLEFLIYFQGNSAPDKSGLPSDRFSAERTGGSVSTLTIQRTQQEDSAVYLCASSLRAQYNSPLHFGNGTRLTVT.

In this sample, this clonotype turned up a few times. This sequence joins TRBV5-1 and TRBJ1-4, with no clear D. The CDR3 sequence is 16 residues long. V lost 2 bases and J lost 2, with 13 bases in between. The germline V gene encodes CDR1 SGHRS and CDR2 YFSETQ. The CDR3 is CASSFSVTGTNEKLFF. CDR3 coding DNA: TGCGCCAGCAGCTTCTCTGTGACCGGTACTAATGAAAAACTGTTTTTT.

The V gene is TRBV12-3 or TRBV12-4, the J gene TRBJ1-1, with TRBD1 matching over 10 bases. The CDR3 totals 13 residues. Trimming cost V 6 bases and J 11 bases; bases outside gene matches: 9. The CDR3: CASRPGQGFSAFF. The CDR3 coding sequence is TGTGCCAGCAGGCCGGGACAGGGGTTTTCGGCTTTCTTT.

This clonotype was recorded many times. This chain joins TRBV4-3 and TRBJ1-2; D gene uncertain. CDR1 and CDR2 from the germline V gene are LGHNA and YSLEER. V was pared by 1 base and J by 5 bases, with 11 bases between. The CDR3 contains 14 residues. CDR3 loop: CASSQVWGTYGYTF. As DNA, the CDR3 is TGCGCCAGCAGCCAAGTATGGGGAACTTATGGCTACACCTTC.